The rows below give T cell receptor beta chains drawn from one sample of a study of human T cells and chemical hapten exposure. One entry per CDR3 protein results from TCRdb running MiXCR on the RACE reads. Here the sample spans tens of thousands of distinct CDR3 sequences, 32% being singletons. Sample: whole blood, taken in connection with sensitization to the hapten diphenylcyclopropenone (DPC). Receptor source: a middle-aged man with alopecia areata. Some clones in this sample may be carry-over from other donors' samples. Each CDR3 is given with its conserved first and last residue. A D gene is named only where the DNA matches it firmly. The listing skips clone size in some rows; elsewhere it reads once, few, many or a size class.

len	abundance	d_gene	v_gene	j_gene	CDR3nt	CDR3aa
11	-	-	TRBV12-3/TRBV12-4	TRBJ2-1	TGTGCCAGCATAATGTACAATGAGCAGTTCTTC	CASIMYNEQFF
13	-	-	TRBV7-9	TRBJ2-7	TGTGCCAGCAGCTTGCCAGGTTCCTACGAGCAGTACTTC	CASSLPGSYEQYF
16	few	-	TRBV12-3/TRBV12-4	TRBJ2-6	TGTGCCAGCAGTTTCGGCGGGACAGCTGGGGCCAACGTCCTGACTTTC	CASSFGGTAGANVLTF
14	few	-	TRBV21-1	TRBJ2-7	TGTGCCAGCAGCAAAGTTCGGCAGGGGCTCGAGCAGTACTTC	CASSKVRQGLEQYF
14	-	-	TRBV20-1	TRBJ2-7	TGCAGTGTCGGATCAGCGGTTGGTCGGAACGAGCAGTACTTC	CSVGSAVGRNEQYF
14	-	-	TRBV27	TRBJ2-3	TGTGCCAGCAGTTTATTTCGGGGGACAGATACGCAGTATTTT	CASSLFRGTDTQYF
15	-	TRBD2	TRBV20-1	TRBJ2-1	TGCAGTGCTAGACGGAGCGGGAGGGACTACAATGAGCAGTTCTTC	CSARRSGRDYNEQFF
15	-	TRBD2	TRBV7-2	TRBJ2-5	TGTGCCAGCAGCTCCACTAGCGGGAGCGGAGAGACCCAGTACTTC	CASSSTSGSGETQYF
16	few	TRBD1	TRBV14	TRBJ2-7	TGTGCCAGCAGCCGCCTACTCGGGACAGGGACCTACGAGCAGTACTTC	CASSRLLGTGTYEQYF
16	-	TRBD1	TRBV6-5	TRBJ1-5	TGTGCCAGCAGTTACGCCGGGACAGGGATGAATCAGCCCCAGCATTTT	CASSYAGTGMNQPQHF
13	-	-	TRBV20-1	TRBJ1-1	TGCAGTGCTATCCGGGCCCAACCCACTGAAGCTTTCTTT	CSAIRAQPTEAFF
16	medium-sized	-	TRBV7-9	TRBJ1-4	TGTGCCAGCAGCTTAGGGGTAGTCCCCAGTAATGAAAAACTGTTTTTT	CASSLGVVPSNEKLFF
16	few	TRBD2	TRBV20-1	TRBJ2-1	TGCAGTGCTAGAAAGACTAGCGGAAGCTCCTACAATGAGCAGTTCTTC	CSARKTSGSSYNEQFF
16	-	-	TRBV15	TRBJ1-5	TGTGCCACCAGCAGAGATTTAACCCCGTCTCCCAATTTTGAGCATTTT	CATSRDLTPSPNFEHF
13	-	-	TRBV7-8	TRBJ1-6	TGTGCCAGCAGCTTAGGTCCCAGGGAATCCCTCCACTTT	CASSLGPRESLHF
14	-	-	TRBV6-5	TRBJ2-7	TGTGCCAGCAGTTACGGGTGGGGGACCTACGAGCAGTACTTC	CASSYGWGTYEQYF
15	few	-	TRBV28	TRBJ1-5	TGTGCCAGCAGCAGTGGAGCCGCCGGGAATGGGCCCCAGCATTTT	CASSSGAAGNGPQHF
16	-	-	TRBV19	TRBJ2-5	TGTGCCAGTAGTATGGGGGGGACAGTCGCCAAAGAGACCCAGTACTTC	CASSMGGTVAKETQYF
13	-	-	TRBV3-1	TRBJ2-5	TGTGCCAGCAGCCTGGACGGAGCCGAGACCCAGTACTTC	CASSLDGAETQYF
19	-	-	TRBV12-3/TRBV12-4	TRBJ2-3	TGTGCCAGCAGTATTCGGTTCGGAGCAGAACTACGATCGGGTGATACGCAGTATTTT	CASSIRFGAELRSGDTQYF
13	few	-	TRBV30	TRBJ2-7	TGTGCCTGGAGTCGGACAGCTGCCTACGAGCAGTACTTC	CAWSRTAAYEQYF
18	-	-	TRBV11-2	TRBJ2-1	TGTGCCAGCAGCTTCCCCCGAGGACAGCATCTCTCCTACAATGAGCAGTTCTTC	CASSFPRGQHLSYNEQFF
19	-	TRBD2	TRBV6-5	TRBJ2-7	TGTGCCAGCAGTTACTCAGGTGGAGTAGCGGGAGGAAACCCCTACGAGCAGTACTTC	CASSYSGGVAGGNPYEQYF
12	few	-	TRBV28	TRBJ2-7	TGTGCCAGCAGTCCAGTCTCCTACGAGCAGTACTTC	CASSPVSYEQYF
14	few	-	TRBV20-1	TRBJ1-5	TGCAGTGCCGAGCCAGTGTATAGCAATCAGCCCCAGCATTTT	CSAEPVYSNQPQHF